Listed below are T cell receptor beta chains from one sample, sequenced in a study of glioma-infiltrating T cells after dendritic cell vaccination. Assay: immunoSEQ multiplex PCR; the TCRdb copy retains only in-frame clones and omits some. Here the sample spans fewer than 75,000 clones, 81% being singletons. The material sequenced was blood, taken before dendritic cell vaccination. The source is a human donor with glioblastoma. CDR3s leave out the opening cysteine and the closing phenylalanine or tryptophan.

cdr3_aa j_call v_call
ASSPQSGREQY TRBJ2-7 TRBV4-1
ASSTGQDNYGYT TRBJ1-2 TRBV19
ASSLAREGRETQY TRBJ2-5 TRBV11-1
ASSIQGSNQPQH TRBJ1-5 TRBV19
ASSELTSGQETQY TRBJ2-5 TRBV25-1
ASSVGQGDTEAF TRBJ1-1 TRBV2
ASSQRGGEETQY TRBJ2-5 TRBV18
ASSFSGHYNEQF TRBJ2-1 TRBV28
ATRDEGNQPQH TRBJ1-5 TRBV10-3
ASSLNSGGSNEQF TRBJ2-1 TRBV7-6
ATAGTGGHTEAF TRBJ1-1 TRBV10-3
ASVTPGQGRKETQY TRBJ2-5 TRBV2
ASSKDTQSNQPQH TRBJ1-5 TRBV2
ASSLGLEQETQY TRBJ2-5 TRBV5-4
ASSLQRGASNEQF TRBJ2-1 TRBV5-1
ASSELPGEGTEAF TRBJ1-1 TRBV6-1